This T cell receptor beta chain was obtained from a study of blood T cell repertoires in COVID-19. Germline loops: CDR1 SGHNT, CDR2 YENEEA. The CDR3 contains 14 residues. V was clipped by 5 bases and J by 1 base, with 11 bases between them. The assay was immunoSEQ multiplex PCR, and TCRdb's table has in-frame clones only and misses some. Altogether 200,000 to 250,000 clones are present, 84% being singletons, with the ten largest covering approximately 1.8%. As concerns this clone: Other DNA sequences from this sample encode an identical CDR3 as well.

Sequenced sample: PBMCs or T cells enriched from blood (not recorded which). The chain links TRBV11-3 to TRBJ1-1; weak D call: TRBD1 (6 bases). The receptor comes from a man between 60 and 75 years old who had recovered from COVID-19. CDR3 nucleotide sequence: TGTGCCAGCAGCGCGAACAGGGCGAACACTGAAGCTTTCTTT. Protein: CASSANRANTEAFF.